Each of the 12 T cell receptor beta chains below was sequenced from the same sample in a study of immune characterization of retroperitoneal liposarcoma. One entry per CDR3 protein results from TCRdb running MiXCR on the PCR reads. Of about 12,000 distinct CDR3 sequences in the sample, roughly 47% were seen once. Sequencing was done on a sample of tumor tissue. The source is a female donor with retroperitoneal liposarcoma.

This clonotype was seen only a few times. The chain links TRBV11-3 to TRBJ2-1; D gene ambiguous. The CDR3 sequence is 13 residues long. The V and J ends lost 4 bases and 10 bases respectively, with 14 bases between them. Germline CDR1 SGHNT, CDR2 YENEEA. The CDR3 DNA sequence: TGTGCCAGCAGCTCAAAGTCCTCCTACGAGCAGTTCTTC. Encoded protein: CASSSKSSYEQFF.

The chain carries TRBV12-3 or TRBV12-4 and TRBJ2-1; 8 nucleotides align to TRBD2. The CDR3 sequence is 14 residues long. Trimming at V came to 6 bases and at J to 10 bases, leaving 11 bases not matched to a gene. As DNA, the CDR3 is TGTGCCAGCAGCATGAGCGGGAGAGCCCACGAGCAGTTCTTC. The encoded protein is CASSMSGRAHEQFF.

The CDR3 DNA reads as TGTGCCAGCAGAGACACTCATAGGGGGCGGGGGGACTACAATGAGCAGTACTTC. It specifies CASRDTHRGRGDYNEQYF. The chain uses TRBV6-1 and TRBJ2-4; D possibly corresponds to TRBD2 (8 bases). Germline CDR1 reads MNHNS; CDR2 reads SASEGT. V was clipped by 6 bases and J by 13 bases, with 34 bases between them. The CDR3 has 18 amino acids.

This clonotype was counted many times. The V gene is TRBV12-3 or TRBV12-4, the J gene TRBJ2-1, with D possibly TRBD1 on 6 matching bases. V lost 1 base and J 10 bases, leaving 23 bases between the germline ends. This CDR3 comprises 17 residues. CDR3 residues: CASSLGDRRRNNYEQFF. The CDR3 DNA follows: TGTGCCAGCAGTTTAGGTGACAGGCGCCGTAACAACTACGAGCAGTTCTTC.

Regarding this clonotype: This sequence may be a read error, since a much larger clone differs from it by one base. The chain is built from TRBV7-3 and TRBJ2-7, with D possibly called TRBD1 or TRBD2 (6 bases each). In germline, CDR1 is SGHTA, CDR2 FQGTGA. The CDR3 covers 13 residues. V was clipped by 5 bases and J by 5 bases, with 13 bases between them. CDR3 region: CASSPGAGNEQYF. The CDR3, as DNA: TGTGCCAGCAGCCCGGGGGCAGGGAACGAGCAGTACTTC.

V is TRBV28 and J is TRBJ2-5, with D unclear. The J call may be in error: the DNA end matches TRBJ2-4 better. CDR3 length: 13 residues. Germline CDR1 is MDHEN and CDR2 is SYDVKM. CDR3 nucleotide sequence: TGTGCCAGCAGTTTACCGGGTCGTGACATTCAGTACTTC. This sequence encodes CASSLPGRDIQYF.

This clonotype occurred a few times. V is TRBV6-6 and J is TRBJ2-5, with D hard to call. Germline V CDR1 and CDR2: MNHNY, SVGAGI (reference sequence). The ends were cut back, 0 bases at V and 4 bases at J, with 9 bases in the middle. The CDR3 totals 14 residues. CDR3 nucleotides: TGTGCCAGCAGTTACTCGATGATAGGAGAGACCCAGTACTTC. Translation gives CASSYSMIGETQYF.

Only a few counts were recorded for this clonotype. The rearrangement joins TRBV7-6 to TRBJ2-1; D remains unclear. Germline V gene lookup returns CDR1 SGHVS and CDR2 FNYEAQ. The CDR3 covers 13 residues. With 6 bases removed from V and 0 bases from J, the gap between germline ends came to 6 bases. CDR3 DNA sequence: TGTGCCAGCAGTACCCTCTCCTACAATGAGCAGTTCTTC. Protein product: CASSTLSYNEQFF.

This clonotype was recorded many times. The chain is built from TRBV6-1 and TRBJ2-5; D perhaps matches TRBD2 (6 bases). V gave up 4 bases and J gave up 7 bases, with 13 bases separating them. CDR1 and CDR2 from the germline V gene are MNHNS and SASEGT. The CDR3 is 13 residues long. The CDR3 is CASSALGGVTQYF. CDR3 bases: TGTGCCAGCAGTGCTCTGGGCGGGGTGACCCAGTACTTC.

The chain combines TRBV11-2 with TRBJ2-5; 12 bases are shared with TRBD2. CDR3 size: 15 residues. Germline V gene data show CDR1 as SGHAT and CDR2 as FQNNGV. The V segment lost 5 bases and the J segment 4 bases; nucleotides outside the gene matches: 5. The CDR3 spells CASSRLAGVGETQYF. DNA of the CDR3: TGTGCCAGCAGCCGACTAGCGGGAGTAGGAGAGACCCAGTACTTC.

By sample share, this clonotype is medium-sized (0.01 to 0.1%). The chain carries TRBV6-6 and TRBJ2-5; no firm D call. Germline CDR1 and CDR2: MNHNY and SVGAGI (reference sequence). Trimming stripped 0 bases from V and 2 bases from J, with 7 bases between. CDR3 length: 14 residues. The CDR3 DNA reads as TGTGCCAGCAGTTACTCCCGCAGGCAAGAGACCCAGTACTTC. This codes for CASSYSRRQETQYF.

This clonotype was detected a few times. The V gene is TRBV6-1, the J gene TRBJ1-4; the match to TRBD1 covers 7 bases. Germline V gene data show CDR1 as MNHNS and CDR2 as SASEGT. The V segment lost 7 bases and the J segment 6 bases; nucleotides outside the gene matches: 8. This CDR3 is built from 14 residues. The CDR3 DNA reads as TGTGCCAGCACTGGCAACACAGGGGATGAAAAACTGTTTTTT. This translates into CASTGNTGDEKLFF.